The clone carrying this TCR beta chain was found many times. Its antigen remains unknown. The data belong to a study of early T cells in non-severe SARS-CoV-2 infection. Background on the study: Chains stayed unpaired after sequencing of bulk RNA from unsorted whole blood.

Individual cDNA molecules received unique molecular identifiers during library preparation. TCRdb itself ran the 5' RACE reads through MiXCR, one entry per CDR3 protein. The table lists 60,000 to 75,000 distinct CDR3 sequences, approximately 10% of them singletons. This CDR3 is built from 15 residues. V lost 5 bases and J 3 bases, leaving 18 bases between the germline ends. The germline V gene encodes CDR1 SQVTM and CDR2 ANQGSEA. Study conclusions and caveats: CD4 and private specificities were missed by VDJdb matching, which favored anti-spike CD8 responses.

The chain is built from TRBV29-1 and TRBJ2-3; D is tentatively TRBD1 or TRBD2 (6 bases each). Sample: whole blood. The sequence was collected from an adult who was a healthcare worker with PCR-confirmed SARS-CoV-2 infection or an uninfected control (not recorded which). CDR3 protein: CSVSPRGAGTDTQYF. The CDR3 bases are TGCAGCGTTTCCCCTAGGGGGGCGGGAACAGATACGCAGTATTTT.